Presented here are 22 T cell receptor beta chains from one specimen sequenced in a study of Ad26.COV2.S vaccination and SARS-CoV-2 variants. The treatment is: 19 received Ad26.COV2.S at low or high dose, single or two shots; about 5 received placebo; per-sample allocation not given. Repertoires come from day 63 after the first vaccine or placebo injection. This table comes from immunoSEQ multiplex PCR, and its TCRdb copy is limited to in-frame clones, with some not included. The table includes around 450,000 clones, about 93% detected once. Source: peripheral blood, taken in a trial of Ad26.COV2.S vaccine versus placebo. The receptors shown here come from a person aged 18-65 years who received the Ad26.COV2.S COVID-19 vaccine or a placebo.

This sequence joins TRBV5-4 and TRBJ2-7, with no clear D. Germline-derived CDR1 and CDR2 are SGHNT and YYREEE (reference sequence). This CDR3 has 13 amino acids. With 3 bases removed from V and 4 bases from J, the gap between germline ends came to 11 bases. The CDR3: CASSSQSPYEQYF. For the CDR3, the DNA is TGTGCCAGCAGCTCTCAATCCCCATACGAGCAGTACTTC.

The chain recombines TRBV4-1 with TRBJ2-2; possibly TRBD1 for D (7 bases). Trimming took off 0 bases at V and 4 bases at J, with 18 bases between the two ends. CDR1 is MGHRA, CDR2 YSYEKL, per germline. The CDR3 sequence is 18 residues long. The CDR3 nucleotides are TGCGCCAGCAGCCAAGATTCTACTCTGCAGGGGGGCACCGGGGAGCTGTTTTTT. This translates into CASSQDSTLQGGTGELFF.

The chain recombines TRBV19 with TRBJ1-4; TRBD1 might be the D (5 bases). The CDR3 is 16 amino acids. Germline V gene data show CDR1 as LNHDA and CDR2 as SQIVND (reference sequence). Trimming left V 6 bases short and J 4 bases short, with 18 bases between. The CDR3 region has the DNA TGTGCCAGTAGGAATATACAGGCCGGGCTTAATGAAAAACTGTTTTTT. Protein product: CASRNIQAGLNEKLFF.

This chain uses TRBV5-8 with TRBJ2-7, with a weak D call TRBD2 (5 bases). The ends were cut back, 4 bases at V and 2 bases at J, with 10 bases in the middle. The germline CDR1 and CDR2 sequences are SGHTS and YDEGEE. This CDR3 contains 13 residues. The CDR3 DNA sequence: TGTGCCAGCAGCAACGGACTCGCCTACGAGCAGTACTTC. Residues: CASSNGLAYEQYF.

The gene calls are TRBV7-3 and TRBJ2-2; unclear D gene. CDR1 and CDR2 (germline): SGHTA, FQGTGA. Trimming removed 1 base from V and 7 bases from J, with 16 bases in between. This CDR3 has 16 residues. CDR3 sequence: CASSLMGGSNGGELFF. The CDR3 bases are TGTGCCAGCAGCTTAATGGGCGGATCTAACGGCGGGGAGCTGTTTTTT.

The rearrangement links TRBV7-2 to TRBJ2-5, with D possibly TRBD2 on 6 matching bases. Between the trimmed V and J ends, which lost 0 bases and 1 base, there was a span of 9 bases. The CDR3 has 15 residues. The V gene's germline CDR1 is SGHTA and CDR2 FQGNSA. CDR3 nucleotides: TGTGCCAGCAGCTTAGCTGGCGGGGCCCAAGAGACCCAGTACTTC. This translates into CASSLAGGAQETQYF.

The CDR3 DNA sequence: TGCGCCAGCAGCCAGAACGGCCACCGTACAACTAATGAAAAACTGTTTTTT. Encoded protein: CASSQNGHRTTNEKLFF. The J gene is TRBJ1-4, the V gene TRBV4-1; D is unclear. CDR1 is MGHRA, CDR2 YSYEKL, per germline. This CDR3 is 17 amino acids long. The V end lost 3 bases, the J end lost 0 bases, and 14 bases lay between the germline ends.

V and J are TRBV27 and TRBJ2-7, with TRBD1 matching over 8 bases. The J segment lost 2 bases and the V segment lost 3 bases, leaving 3 bases of the junction unmatched. Germline-derived CDR1 and CDR2 are MNHEY and SMNVEV (reference sequence). The CDR3 totals 14 residues. CDR3 residues: CASSLDREAYEQYF. The CDR3 DNA reads as TGTGCCAGCAGTTTGGACAGGGAGGCCTACGAGCAGTACTTC.

The chain joins TRBV27 to TRBJ2-7; D is perhaps TRBD1 (6 bases). V was clipped by 0 bases and J by 0 bases, with 9 bases between them. The germline V gene has CDR1 MNHEY and CDR2 SMNVEV (reference sequence). The CDR3 has 15 amino acids. The CDR3 sequence: CASSLSGDNSYEQYF. The DNA of the CDR3 is TGTGCCAGCAGTTTATCGGGGGACAACTCCTACGAGCAGTACTTC.

The rearrangement links TRBV7-2 to TRBJ2-2; 7 nucleotides align to TRBD2. V lost 3 bases and J lost 2; bases outside the gene matches: 3. The CDR3 totals 15 residues. The germline V gene has CDR1 SGHTA and CDR2 FQGNSA. CDR3 loop: CASSFASGNTGELFF. DNA for the CDR3: TGTGCCAGCAGCTTTGCTAGCGGAAACACCGGGGAGCTGTTTTTT. Full variable domain (remainder filled in from reference TRBV7-2 and TRBJ2-2): GAGVSQSPSNKVTEKGKDVELRCDPISGHTALYWYRQSLGQGLEFLIYFQGNSAPDKSGLPSDRFSAERTGGSVSTLTIQRTQQEDSAVYLCASSFASGNTGELFFGEGSRLTVL.

CDR3 in amino acids: CASSYGGINTGELFF. The CDR3 nucleotides read TGTGCCAGCAGTTATGGCGGGATCAACACCGGGGAGCTGTTTTTT. The chain uses TRBV6-5 and TRBJ2-2; possible D gene TRBD2, 6 bases. CDR1 is MNHEY and CDR2 is SVGAGI in the germline V gene. The V gene lost 3 bases and the J gene lost 2 bases, with 10 bases spanning the gap. The CDR3 is made up of 15 amino acids.

This chain joins TRBV27 and TRBJ2-5, with TRBD1 identical over 7 bases. The germline V gene has CDR1 MNHEY and CDR2 SMNVEV (reference sequence). Trimming took 5 bases from V and 4 from J; bases not matched to a gene: 16. The CDR3 has 17 residues. The CDR3 here is CASSPQTGWGFGETQYF. CDR3 bases: TGTGCCAGCAGTCCGCAGACAGGGTGGGGTTTCGGAGAGACCCAGTACTTC.

The CDR3 here is CASSILQAGKADTQYF. In DNA, the CDR3 is TGTGCCAGTAGTATACTTCAAGCGGGCAAGGCAGATACGCAGTATTTT. The chain joins TRBV19 to TRBJ2-3; D perhaps matches TRBD2 (6 bases). This CDR3 contains 16 residues. Germline V gene data show CDR1 as LNHDA and CDR2 as SQIVND (reference sequence). The ends were cut back, 2 bases at V and 4 bases at J, with 16 bases in the middle.

J is TRBJ2-1 and V is TRBV20-1; 7 bases are shared with TRBD1. The germline CDR1 and CDR2 sequences are DFQATT and SNEGSKA (reference sequence). J was trimmed by 9 bases and V by 3 bases; bases with no gene match: 11. The CDR3 covers 14 residues. CDR3 in DNA: TGCAGTGCTAGTTTTCAGGGGGTCAATTCTGAGCAGTTCTTC. Translating it yields CSASFQGVNSEQFF.

V usage is TRBV10-1 and J usage is TRBJ2-7; 14 bases are shared with TRBD2. V gave up 11 bases and J gave up 0 bases; unmatched junction bases: 3. This CDR3 contains 14 residues. Germline values: CDR1 WNHNN, CDR2 SYGVQD (reference sequence). CDR3 bases: TGCGCCGGGACTAGCGGGAGAACCTCCTACGAGCAGTACTTC. It translates to CAGTSGRTSYEQYF.

Worth noting for this clone: At the DNA level, this CDR3 is encoded by other sequences in the same sample as well. The chain employs TRBV5-1 and TRBJ2-7, with TRBD1 identical over 7 bases. Per germline, CDR1 SGHRS and CDR2 YFSETQ. The CDR3 is made up of 14 amino acids. Germline trimming cut 0 bases from V and 3 bases from J; bases unmatched to any gene: 3. The CDR3, as DNA: TGCGCCAGCAGCTTGGGACAGGGAGACTACGAGCAGTACTTC. Amino acid sequence: CASSLGQGDYEQYF.

The chain recombines TRBV11-3 with TRBJ2-7; 10 bases line up with TRBD2. Trimming removed 1 base from V and 4 bases from J; junction bases left unmatched: 19. Per the germline V gene, CDR1 is SGHNT and CDR2 is YENEEA. This CDR3 is 20 amino acids long. The CDR3 DNA reads as TGTGCCAGCAGCTTAGCAACTAGCGGGAATTCCCCAATCAACCAATACGAGCAGTACTTC. Protein: CASSLATSGNSPINQYEQYF.

This sequence joins TRBV12-3 or TRBV12-4 and TRBJ2-2; 7 bases line up with TRBD2. V was clipped by 8 bases and J by 4 bases; unmatched bases: 1. The CDR3 consists of 12 residues. CDR3 coding DNA: TGTGCCAGCGAGCGGGGCACCGGGGAGCTGTTTTTT. Amino acids: CASERGTGELFF.

The V call is TRBV5-4, the J call TRBJ2-5, with 9 bases aligning to TRBD2. CDR3 length: 14 residues. From germline, CDR1 is SGHNT and CDR2 YYREEE (reference sequence). J gave up 5 bases and V 4 bases, and 6 bases lay outside the gene matches. The CDR3 DNA sequence: TGTGCCAGCAGCAGAGCGGGGGGACGGGAGACCCAGTACTTC. Translated, it gives CASSRAGGRETQYF.

This clone was counted a few times. The gene calls are TRBV28 and TRBJ1-5; TRBD1 is a possible D gene (6 bases). Germline CDR1 reads MDHEN; CDR2 reads SYDVKM. CDR3 length equals 16 residues. V was clipped by 2 bases and J by 0 bases, with 11 bases between them. The CDR3 DNA is TGTGCCAGCAGTTTAGGACAGTACTATAGCAATCAGCCCCAGCATTTT. Protein sequence: CASSLGQYYSNQPQHF.

The chain combines TRBV12-3 or TRBV12-4 with TRBJ1-2; possible D gene TRBD1, 5 bases. This CDR3 spans 12 amino acids. The V end lost 5 bases, the J end lost 6 bases, and 10 bases lay between the germline ends. As DNA, the CDR3 is TGTGCCAGCAGTCCGCGGGGGAATGGCTACACCTTC. It specifies CASSPRGNGYTF.

The chain combines TRBV5-1 with TRBJ1-2, with D possibly being TRBD1 (5 bases). Germline loops: CDR1 SGHRS, CDR2 YFSETQ. Deletions cut 5 bases from V and 0 bases from J, with 20 bases between. This CDR3 spans 17 amino acids. CDR3 DNA sequence: TGCGCCAGCAGTCAGACCAGCGGACACCGATCTAACTATGGCTACACCTTC. It specifies CASSQTSGHRSNYGYTF. Based on the CDR3 plus reference TRBV5-1 and TRBJ1-2, the full variable domain is KAGVTQTPRYLIKTRGQQVTLSCSPISGHRSVSWYQQTPGQGLQFLFEYFSETQRNKGNFPGRFSGRQFSNSRSEMNVSTLELGDSALYLCASSQTSGHRSNYGYTFGSGTRLTVV.